This is a list of T cell receptor beta chains from one sample in a study of glioma-infiltrating T cells. From the multiplex PCR reads, TCRdb called clonotypes with MiXCR, one entry per CDR3 protein. Here the sample spans roughly 100,000 distinct CDR3 sequences, under 30% being singletons. The source material was glioma tissue, nonneoplastic brain tissue, or PBMCs (not recorded which). Every receptor here comes from a human donor with low-grade glioma or glioblastoma, undergoing nonglioma brain surgery, or in good health (not recorded which). Both conserved end residues are part of each CDR3. A D gene is named only where the DNA matches it firmly. Clone size is stated in some rows and not others, as once, few, many or a class when expanded.

d_gene	v_gene	j_gene	abundance	CDR3aa	CDR3nt
-	TRBV19	TRBJ1-2	-	CAISIAGSLGYGYTF	TGTGCCATTAGTATAGCGGGATCTTTGGGCTATGGCTACACCTTC
-	TRBV6-1	TRBJ2-3	many	CASSESALLDTQYF	TGTGCCAGCAGTGAATCGGCCCTACTAGATACGCAGTATTTT
-	TRBV20-1	TRBJ1-2	many	CSARAKVGAYGYTF	TGCAGTGCTAGAGCTAAAGTAGGGGCCTATGGCTACACCTTC
-	TRBV7-9	TRBJ1-4	-	CASSLSDSNEKLFF	TGTGCCAGCAGCTTGTCTGACAGTAATGAAAAACTGTTTTTT
-	TRBV6-1	TRBJ2-7	many	CASRADRDSSSYEQYF	TGTGCCAGCAGGGCCGACCGGGACTCAAGCTCCTACGAGCAGTACTTC
TRBD2	TRBV20-1	TRBJ2-4	many	CSAVYSGGAIAKNIQYF	TGCAGTGCCGTATACAGCGGGGGGGCCATCGCCAAAAACATTCAGTACTTC
-	TRBV2	TRBJ1-1	-	CAQPRTQGTEAFF	TGTGCCCAGCCCCGTACCCAGGGCACTGAAGCTTTCTTT
-	TRBV20-1	TRBJ1-5	many	CSARVNVGSNQPQHF	TGCAGTGCTAGAGTTAATGTGGGGAGCAATCAGCCCCAGCATTTT
-	TRBV4-3	TRBJ2-7	few	CASSLQEGRYVVHEQYF	TGCGCCAGCAGCCTCCAGGAGGGGCGGTATGTTGTCCACGAGCAGTACTTC
TRBD2	TRBV4-3	TRBJ2-1	-	CASSQDWGGLINEQFF	TGCGCCAGCAGCCAAGACTGGGGGGGACTTATCAATGAGCAGTTCTTC
-	TRBV18	TRBJ2-1	few	CASSPFPGQLLPGGNNEQFF	TGTGCCAGCTCACCCTTCCCGGGACAGCTTCTACCTGGCGGGAACAATGAGCAGTTCTTC
TRBD2	TRBV7-2	TRBJ2-7	-	CASSLMGGGSPYEQYF	TGTGCCAGCAGCTTAATGGGCGGGGGTTCCCCCTACGAGCAGTACTTC
-	TRBV6-2/TRBV6-3	TRBJ1-6	many	CASSYESNSPLHF	TGTGCCAGCAGTTACGAATCTAATTCACCCCTCCACTTT
-	TRBV24-1	TRBJ2-7	-	CATSGESSGSSYEQYF	TGTGCCACCAGTGGAGAAAGTAGCGGAAGCTCCTACGAGCAGTACTTC
-	TRBV3-1	TRBJ2-3	many	CASSPRGDTDTQYF	TGTGCCAGCAGCCCGCGGGGTGACACAGATACGCAGTATTTT
-	TRBV29-1	TRBJ1-2	-	CSVDASGIYGYTF	TGCAGCGTTGATGCATCTGGCATATATGGCTACACCTTC
-	TRBV18	TRBJ2-7	few	CASSPLPGYEQYF	TGTGCCAGCTCACCACTTCCAGGGTACGAGCAGTACTTC
TRBD1	TRBV12-3/TRBV12-4	TRBJ1-2	few	CASTPGQGFSYTF	TGTGCCAGCACCCCGGGACAGGGGTTTAGCTACACCTTC
TRBD1	TRBV29-1	TRBJ2-3	many	CSATGATDTQYF	TGCAGCGCAACAGGGGCCACAGATACGCAGTATTTT
-	TRBV5-1	TRBJ2-1	many	CASSLEGSSYNEQFF	TGCGCCAGCAGCTTGGAAGGGAGCTCCTACAATGAGCAGTTCTTC
TRBD2	TRBV5-4	TRBJ2-2	-	CASSSSGTKTGELFF	TGTGCCAGCAGCTCCTCCGGGACTAAAACCGGGGAGCTGTTTTTT
TRBD2	TRBV2	TRBJ2-3	-	CASGGEGTDTQYF	TGTGCCAGCGGAGGGGAGGGAACAGATACGCAGTATTTT
-	TRBV19	TRBJ1-2	few	CASSLEGFYGYTF	TGTGCCAGTAGCTTGGAGGGGTTTTATGGCTACACCTTC
-	TRBV2	TRBJ2-7	-	CASSVGGRGYEQYF	TGTGCCAGCAGTGTCGGGGGCCGCGGGTACGAGCAGTACTTC
-	TRBV27	TRBJ1-5	many	CASSRSAGSNQPQHF	TGTGCCAGCAGTCGGTCGGCCGGTAGCAATCAGCCCCAGCATTTT
-	TRBV20-1	TRBJ2-1	many	CSASRQYNEQFF	TGCAGTGCTAGCAGACAGTACAATGAGCAGTTCTTC
TRBD1	TRBV19	TRBJ1-2	-	CASTVTGRNYTF	TGTGCAAGTACCGTGACAGGGCGAAATTACACCTTC
-	TRBV28	TRBJ2-7	many	CASSSANRYEQYF	TGTGCCAGCAGTTCGGCCAACCGCTACGAGCAGTACTTC
-	TRBV20-1	TRBJ1-5	-	CSARSPRQPNQLQHF	TGCAGTGCTAGATCCCCCCGGCAGCCTAATCAGCTTCAGCATTTC
TRBD1	TRBV9	TRBJ1-3	many	CASSVQGTAGNTIYF	TGTGCCAGCAGCGTTCAAGGGACAGCTGGAAACACCATATATTTT
TRBD1	TRBV2	TRBJ2-3	many	CASALGTASTDTQYF	TGTGCCAGCGCCCTTGGGACAGCCAGCACAGATACGCAGTATTTT
-	TRBV20-1	TRBJ1-2	many	CSARDGTAWGGYTF	TGCAGTGCTAGAGATGGGACCGCCTGGGGGGGCTACACCTTC